This TCR beta chain is from a study of control samples from healthy donors and cancer patients. Assay used: immunoSEQ multiplex PCR; TCRdb lists only in-frame clones, some missing. The sample includes 130,000 or so clones, 94% of them seen just once. The germline CDR1 and CDR2 sequences are SGHTA and FQGNSA. The CDR3 totals 15 residues. Trimming removed 5 bases at V and 0 bases at J, with 14 bases between. This chain connects TRBV7-2 to TRBJ2-7; TRBD2 is a possible D gene (6 bases). This sequence originates from a man aged 35 to 55 in good health. What was sequenced was blood. DNA of the CDR3: TGTGCCAGCAGCACGACTTTGCGGGGCTCCTACGAGCAGTACTTC. Protein: CASSTTLRGSYEQYF.